A single T cell receptor (beta chain) is shown here with its context. As yet, its antigen is unknown. CDR1 SGHTA and CDR2 FQGNSA come from the germline V gene. The CDR3 consists of 14 residues. V dropped 1 base and J dropped 6 bases, with 10 bases sitting between them. The source of the sample is a study of T cell repertoires in cytomegalovirus infection. Whole-study context: Recently identified HLA-C-restricted CMV epitopes and well-studied HLA-B-restricted CMV epitopes were used by the study. Public TCR beta signatures marked donors with CMV infection and the matching HLA.

TCRdb re-called the reads with MiXCR, one entry per CDR3 protein. Counted here are 640,000 or so distinct CDR3 sequences, around 35% occurring once; the ten biggest clones make up about 20%. Overall study results and limits: Identification of carriers of CMV plus the relevant HLA was performed using cumulative public TCR beta family frequency. Ex vivo, HLA-C-restricted CMV-specific TCR beta clonotypes prevailed over the rest of the response.

Sequenced material: cultured PBMCs, taken from culture after CMV antigen stimulation. V usage is TRBV7-2 and J usage is TRBJ1-5; D might be TRBD1 (5 bases). The source is a human donor in good health (CMV status not recorded). Some clones in this sample may be carry-over from other donors' samples. Here the CDR3 reads CASSLVGLLQPQHF. The CDR3 coding sequence is TGTGCCAGCAGCTTAGTGGGACTGCTTCAGCCCCAGCATTTT. Complete variable domain (other parts from reference TRBV7-2 and TRBJ1-5): GAGVSQSPSNKVTEKGKDVELRCDPISGHTALYWYRQSLGQGLEFLIYFQGNSAPDKSGLPSDRFSAERTGGSVSTLTIQRTQQEDSAVYLCASSLVGLLQPQHFGDGTRLSIL.